This TCR beta chain is from a study of PD-1 blockade in classical Hodgkin lymphoma. Turning to the study itself: Patients were infused with nivolumab 3 mg/kg every 2 weeks. Broader study findings: Nivolumab starters within 1 year of ASCT were excluded. Baseline diversity resembling that of newly diagnosed patients was seen in complete responders. As was reported, newly diagnosed patients showed lower baseline TCR diversity than healthy donors did.

The CDR3 contains 18 residues. Germline V CDR1 and CDR2: LGHNA, YSLEER. J was trimmed by 8 bases and V by 2 bases; bases with no gene match: 17. The repertoire was sequenced with immunoSEQ multiplex PCR; TCRdb's copy has only in-frame clones and lacks some. The sample shows about 21,000 clones, more than 75% of them seen only once. The time point was: cycle 4 day 1 (C4D1), after less than 7 weeks of nivolumab. Patients all relapsed after autologous stem cell transplantation, and there was variation in brentuximab vedotin exposure. As concerns this clone: Its antigen is unidentified.

The chain uses TRBV4-3 and TRBJ2-1, with 8 positions matching TRBD1. The receptor was isolated from a human donor with classical Hodgkin lymphoma. Here the sequenced sample was peripheral blood mononuclear cells (PBMCs), taken before the fourth cycle of nivolumab. In DNA, the CDR3 is TGCGCCAGCAGCCAAAATCCGGGACAGGCGATGGCTAGTGATGAGCAGTTCTTC. The encoded protein is CASSQNPGQAMASDEQFF.